This T cell receptor beta chain was observed in a study of PD-1 blockade in classical Hodgkin lymphoma. Here immunoSEQ multiplex PCR was the method, and the copy in TCRdb shows in-frame clones only, minus some. The data show about 16,000 clones, 85% seen once. Relapse after autologous stem cell transplantation occurred in every patient, and brentuximab vedotin exposure varied. Magnetic negative selection purified CD4+ T cells from thawed PBMCs. This clone was counted only a few times. Its antigen remains unidentified. Study observations and caveats: Exclusion removed patients who began nivolumab under 1 year after ASCT.

The origin of this receptor is a human donor with classical Hodgkin lymphoma. The starting material was CD4+ T cells from blood, obtained at baseline.

CDR3 in DNA: TGTGCCATCAGTGCGGACTATGGCTACACCTTC. As protein: CAISADYGYTF. V gene TRBV10-3 combines with J gene TRBJ1-2; D gene unclear. The CDR3 is 11 amino acids. The germline V gene has CDR1 ENHRY and CDR2 SYGVKD. The V and J ends lost 4 bases and 3 bases respectively, with 3 bases between them.